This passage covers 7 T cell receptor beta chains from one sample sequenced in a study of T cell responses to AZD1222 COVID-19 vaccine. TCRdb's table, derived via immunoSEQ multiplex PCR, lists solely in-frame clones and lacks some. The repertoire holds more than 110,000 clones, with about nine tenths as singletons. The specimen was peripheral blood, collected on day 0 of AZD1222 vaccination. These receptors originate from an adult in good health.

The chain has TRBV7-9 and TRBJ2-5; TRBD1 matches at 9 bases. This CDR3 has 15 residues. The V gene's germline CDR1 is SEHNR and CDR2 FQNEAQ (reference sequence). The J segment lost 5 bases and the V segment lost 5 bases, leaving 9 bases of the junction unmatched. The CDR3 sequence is CASSPPRTGVETQYF. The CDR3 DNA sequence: TGTGCCAGCAGCCCCCCCCGGACAGGGGTCGAGACCCAGTACTTC.

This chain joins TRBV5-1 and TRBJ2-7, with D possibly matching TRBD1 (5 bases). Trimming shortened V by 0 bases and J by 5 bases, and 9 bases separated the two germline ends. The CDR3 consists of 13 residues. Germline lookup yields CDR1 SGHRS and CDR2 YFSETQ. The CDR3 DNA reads TGCGCCAGCAGCTTGGTTGGCAGGGACGAGCAGTACTTC. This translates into CASSLVGRDEQYF. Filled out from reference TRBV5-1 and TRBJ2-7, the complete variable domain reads KAGVTQTPRYLIKTRGQQVTLSCSPISGHRSVSWYQQTPGQGLQFLFEYFSETQRNKGNFPGRFSGRQFSNSRSEMNVSTLELGDSALYLCASSLVGRDEQYFGPGTRLTVT.

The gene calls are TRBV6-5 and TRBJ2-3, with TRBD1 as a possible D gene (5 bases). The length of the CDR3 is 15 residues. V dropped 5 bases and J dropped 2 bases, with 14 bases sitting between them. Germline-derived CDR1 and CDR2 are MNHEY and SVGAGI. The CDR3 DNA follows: TGTGCCAGCAGTCGGACGACGACAGTCACAGATACGCAGTATTTT. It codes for CASSRTTTVTDTQYF.

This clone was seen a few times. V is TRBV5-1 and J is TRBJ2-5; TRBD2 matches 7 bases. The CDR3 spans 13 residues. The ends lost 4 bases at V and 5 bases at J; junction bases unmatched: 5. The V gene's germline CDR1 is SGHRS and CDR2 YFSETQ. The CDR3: CASSPREWETQYF. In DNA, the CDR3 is TGCGCCAGCAGCCCGCGGGAGTGGGAGACCCAGTACTTC.

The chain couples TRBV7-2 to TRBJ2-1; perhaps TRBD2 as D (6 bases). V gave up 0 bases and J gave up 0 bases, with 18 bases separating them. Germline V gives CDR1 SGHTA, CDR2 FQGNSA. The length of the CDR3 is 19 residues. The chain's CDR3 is CASSLARGSGVLSYNEQFF. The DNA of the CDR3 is TGTGCCAGCAGCTTAGCGCGCGGTAGCGGAGTACTCTCCTACAATGAGCAGTTCTTC. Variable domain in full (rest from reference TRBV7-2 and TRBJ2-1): GAGVSQSPSNKVTEKGKDVELRCDPISGHTALYWYRQSLGQGLEFLIYFQGNSAPDKSGLPSDRFSAERTGGSVSTLTIQRTQQEDSAVYLCASSLARGSGVLSYNEQFFGPGTRLTVL.

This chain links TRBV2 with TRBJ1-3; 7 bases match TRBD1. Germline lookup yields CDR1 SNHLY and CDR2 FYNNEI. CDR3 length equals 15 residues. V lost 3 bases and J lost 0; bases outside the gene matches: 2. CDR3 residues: CASSEGQPSGNTIYF. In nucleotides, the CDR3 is TGTGCCAGCAGTGAGGGACAGCCCTCTGGAAACACCATATATTTT.

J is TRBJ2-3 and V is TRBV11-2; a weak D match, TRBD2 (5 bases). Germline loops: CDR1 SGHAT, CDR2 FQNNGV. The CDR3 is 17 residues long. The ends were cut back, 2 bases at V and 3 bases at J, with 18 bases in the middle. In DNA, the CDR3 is TGTGCCAGCAGCTTAAAGGTCCGGTCTTCGGGGACAGATACGCAGTATTTT. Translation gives CASSLKVRSSGTDTQYF.